The rows below give T cell receptor beta chains drawn from one sample of a study of cytomegalovirus exposure and HLA in healthy donors. Using immunoSEQ multiplex PCR, the repertoire was profiled, and TCRdb retains in-frame clones only, with some absent. The table lists under 150,000 clones, over 70% of them singletons, with around 4.1% in the top ten. The sequenced sample consisted of PBMCs. Source of these receptors: a woman aged 40 to 50 in good health and CMV-seronegative. The CDR3 runs from the conserved cysteine through the conserved F or W. The order of the fields is CDR3 DNA, CDR3 protein, J gene, V gene, clone size, D gene. A D gene is named only where the DNA matches it firmly. Clone size appears in some rows only: once, few, many, or a class for an expanded clone.

DNA: TGTGCCGCGCGGGGACCCGAGACGGGCGGGGAGCTGTTTTTT
CDR3: CAARGPETGGELFF
J: TRBJ2-2
V: TRBV5-4
size: NA
D: NA

DNA: TGCGCCAGCAGCCAAGCCCCAGGGGACTACGAGCAGTACTTC
CDR3: CASSQAPGDYEQYF
J: TRBJ2-7
V: TRBV4-1
size: NA
D: NA

DNA: TGTGCCAGCTCACCAGGGGCAGATAATAATTCACCCCTCCACTTT
CDR3: CASSPGADNNSPLHF
J: TRBJ1-6
V: TRBV18
size: NA
D: NA

DNA: TGTGCCATCCGACTAGCGGGGCCGGCCTACGAGCAGTACTTC
CDR3: CAIRLAGPAYEQYF
J: TRBJ2-7
V: TRBV10-3
size: NA
D: TRBD2

DNA: TGTGCCAGCAGCACTACCTACAATGAGCAGTTCTTC
CDR3: CASSTTYNEQFF
J: TRBJ2-1
V: TRBV2
size: NA
D: NA

DNA: TGTGCTACAGGGGTTGAGCACACTGAAGCTTTCTTT
CDR3: CATGVEHTEAFF
J: TRBJ1-1
V: TRBV7-9
size: NA
D: TRBD1

DNA: TGTGCCAGCAGCAGTCGCAGGGGGCTGGAAAAACTGTTTTTT
CDR3: CASSSRRGLEKLFF
J: TRBJ1-4
V: TRBV7-6
size: NA
D: TRBD1

DNA: TGTGCCACCGGGACTAGCGGAGGAAGCTCCTACAATGAGCAGTTCTTC
CDR3: CATGTSGGSSYNEQFF
J: TRBJ2-1
V: TRBV19
size: few
D: TRBD2

DNA: TGTGCCACCAGCAGAGATCCCGGGACTAATGAAAAACTGTTTTTT
CDR3: CATSRDPGTNEKLFF
J: TRBJ1-4
V: TRBV15
size: once
D: NA

DNA: TGTGCCAGTGCCAGGGGTATATCTAATGAAAAACTGTTTTTT
CDR3: CASARGISNEKLFF
J: TRBJ1-4
V: TRBV7-2
size: once
D: NA

DNA: TGTGCCAGCCTCGTAAACCCGGATCGGGGGAGCTATAATTCACCCCTCCACTTT
CDR3: CASLVNPDRGSYNSPLHF
J: TRBJ1-6
V: TRBV5-6
size: few
D: NA

DNA: TGTGCCAGCAGTTCATCTAGCGGGGGGGCATATGAGCAGTTCTTC
CDR3: CASSSSSGGAYEQFF
J: TRBJ2-1
V: TRBV6-5
size: NA
D: TRBD2

DNA: TGTGCCAGCACCCCGCGCGGGACAGGGGGCACGAATGAGCAGTTCTTC
CDR3: CASTPRGTGGTNEQFF
J: TRBJ2-1
V: TRBV7-9
size: once
D: TRBD1

DNA: TGTGCCACCACCCCAGGGGTCACTCGGGCCCAGTACTTC
CDR3: CATTPGVTRAQYF
J: TRBJ2-5
V: TRBV15
size: NA
D: NA

DNA: TGTGCCAGCAGCGGAAGGGACAGCACTGAGCAGTTCTTC
CDR3: CASSGRDSTEQFF
J: TRBJ2-1
V: TRBV9
size: NA
D: TRBD1

DNA: TGCGCCAGCAGCCAAGGACGACTAGCGGGGGGGCAAGAGACCCAGTACTTC
CDR3: CASSQGRLAGGQETQYF
J: TRBJ2-5
V: TRBV4-1
size: once
D: TRBD2

DNA: TGTGCCAGCAGCCCCGCGGCTAGCGGGATTTCAGATACGCAGTATTTT
CDR3: CASSPAASGISDTQYF
J: TRBJ2-3
V: TRBV7-8
size: once
D: TRBD2

DNA: TGCGCCAGCAGCTTGGAGATGGCTCTCGATGAGCAGTTCTTC
CDR3: CASSLEMALDEQFF
J: TRBJ2-1
V: TRBV5-1
size: NA
D: NA

DNA: TGTGCCAGCAGCTTAAAAGGGGTGACTAATGAAAAACTGTTTTTT
CDR3: CASSLKGVTNEKLFF
J: TRBJ1-4
V: TRBV7-6
size: NA
D: NA

DNA: TGTGCCACGGGGGGGACGAACACCGGGGAGCTGTTTTTT
CDR3: CATGGTNTGELFF
J: TRBJ2-2
V: TRBV7-3
size: NA
D: TRBD2

DNA: TGCGCCAGCAGCTTCGACAGGGTAATCGGGGAGCTGTTTTTT
CDR3: CASSFDRVIGELFF
J: TRBJ2-2
V: TRBV4-3
size: NA
D: TRBD1

DNA: TGTGCCAGCAGTTTTCCCCCGGGAGGATTAAACACTGAAGCTTTCTTT
CDR3: CASSFPPGGLNTEAFF
J: TRBJ1-1
V: TRBV6-5
size: NA
D: NA

DNA: TGTGCCAGCACCCCCGGGATATCCTCCTACAATGAGCAGTTCTTC
CDR3: CASTPGISSYNEQFF
J: TRBJ2-1
V: TRBV27
size: NA
D: NA

DNA: TGTGCCAGCAGTGAAGGCGGGGGATGGTTGCTTAACTATGGCTACACCTTC
CDR3: CASSEGGGWLLNYGYTF
J: TRBJ1-2
V: TRBV2
size: NA
D: NA

DNA: TGCGCCAGCAGCCCAGGGCTCCAAGAGACCCAGTACTTC
CDR3: CASSPGLQETQYF
J: TRBJ2-5
V: TRBV5-1
size: NA
D: NA

DNA: TGTGCCAGCAGCTCCAGGGGGGAGCCGCTCTTC
CDR3: CASSSRGEPLF
J: TRBJ2-1
V: TRBV7-9
size: NA
D: NA

DNA: TGTGCCTCCGGGACAGGGAATTCACCCCTCCACTTT
CDR3: CASGTGNSPLHF
J: TRBJ1-6
V: TRBV6-5
size: few
D: TRBD1

DNA: TGTGCCAGCAGTGAGCAGGGACAGGGGAGTTACGATGAGCAGTTCTTC
CDR3: CASSEQGQGSYDEQFF
J: TRBJ2-1
V: TRBV6-1
size: NA
D: TRBD1

DNA: TGTGCCAGCAGCCAAGTTAGGACAGGTGGGGTGAACACCATATATTTT
CDR3: CASSQVRTGGVNTIYF
J: TRBJ1-3
V: TRBV4-2
size: few
D: TRBD1

DNA: TGCGCCAGCAGCCAAGGAGGGTCCTACGAGCAGTACTTC
CDR3: CASSQGGSYEQYF
J: TRBJ2-7
V: TRBV4-1
size: NA
D: NA

DNA: TGCAGCGTTGACCACGACAGGCCCTACAATGAGCAGTTCTTC
CDR3: CSVDHDRPYNEQFF
J: TRBJ2-1
V: TRBV29-1
size: NA
D: NA

DNA: TGCAGCGTTGTAGGTAGCCATAACATTCAGTACTTC
CDR3: CSVVGSHNIQYF
J: TRBJ2-4
V: TRBV29-1
size: NA
D: NA

DNA: TGTGCCACCGCAACTTGGACAGATCAAGAGACCCAGTACTTC
CDR3: CATATWTDQETQYF
J: TRBJ2-5
V: TRBV10-3
size: few
D: NA

DNA: TGTGCCAGCAGCTTACCCAGGACTGGGGCCAACGTCCTGACTTTC
CDR3: CASSLPRTGANVLTF
J: TRBJ2-6
V: TRBV11-2
size: NA
D: NA

DNA: TGTGCCAGCAGCTTAGATGTAACCCTATATGGCTACACCTTC
CDR3: CASSLDVTLYGYTF
J: TRBJ1-2
V: TRBV13
size: NA
D: NA

DNA: TGTGCCAGCAGCCAACTAAACTACGAGCAGTACTTC
CDR3: CASSQLNYEQYF
J: TRBJ2-7
V: TRBV5-8
size: once
D: NA

DNA: TGTGCCAGCAGCTTAGTAAGGGGCGGCACTGAAGCTTTCTTT
CDR3: CASSLVRGGTEAFF
J: TRBJ1-1
V: TRBV11-2
size: NA
D: NA

DNA: TGTGCCAGCAGTACAGGGGCTGGGAGGGAAAAACTGTTTTTT
CDR3: CASSTGAGREKLFF
J: TRBJ1-4
V: TRBV5-6
size: few
D: TRBD1

DNA: TGTGCCAGCAGCTTAGCGCGGGGGGACAGCGGTGGCTACACCTTC
CDR3: CASSLARGDSGGYTF
J: TRBJ1-2
V: TRBV7-9
size: NA
D: TRBD1

DNA: TGTGCCAGCAGCCATGGGCGCGGGCTAGATACGCAGTATTTT
CDR3: CASSHGRGLDTQYF
J: TRBJ2-3
V: TRBV7-9
size: once
D: NA

DNA: TGTGCCCTACGAGACGGGGGTCAGACTGAAGCTTTCTTT
CDR3: CALRDGGQTEAFF
J: TRBJ1-1
V: TRBV6-6
size: NA
D: NA

DNA: TGCAGCGTTGCCGGCGGGAGCGGTCGCGAGCAGTACTTC
CDR3: CSVAGGSGREQYF
J: TRBJ2-7
V: TRBV29-1
size: NA
D: TRBD2

DNA: TGCGCCAGCAGCTTGGGGACAGGGGGAAGTCGGGAGACCCAGTACTTC
CDR3: CASSLGTGGSRETQYF
J: TRBJ2-5
V: TRBV5-1
size: NA
D: TRBD1

DNA: TGTGCCAGCAGCTCTTATTCGGGCCTCCGGGACTCGAGAAGCTCCTACAATGAGCAGTTCTTC
CDR3: CASSSYSGLRDSRSSYNEQFF
J: TRBJ2-1
V: TRBV7-6
size: NA
D: NA

DNA: TGCAGCGTTGATTTGAACGGACAGTCCTTGAACACTGAAGCTTTCTTT
CDR3: CSVDLNGQSLNTEAFF
J: TRBJ1-1
V: TRBV29-1
size: NA
D: NA

DNA: TGTGCCAGCACTCTGACAGCCACTGCGCCCCAGCATTTT
CDR3: CASTLTATAPQHF
J: TRBJ1-5
V: TRBV6-1
size: NA
D: NA

DNA: TGCAGCGTCGGGGCCCGTGGCGGGAGCCACGAGCAGTACTTC
CDR3: CSVGARGGSHEQYF
J: TRBJ2-7
V: TRBV29-1
size: NA
D: TRBD2

DNA: TGTGCCAGCAGCCAAGGACCTCTAGGGGGCAATCAGCCCCAGCATTTT
CDR3: CASSQGPLGGNQPQHF
J: TRBJ1-5
V: TRBV4-2
size: NA
D: NA

DNA: TGTGCCAGCAGCTTGGGACTTTTTAGCACAGATACGCAGTATTTT
CDR3: CASSLGLFSTDTQYF
J: TRBJ2-3
V: TRBV5-4
size: NA
D: NA

DNA: TGCGCCAGCAGCCAATTTCCGGGGTCTAATGAAAAACTGTTTTTT
CDR3: CASSQFPGSNEKLFF
J: TRBJ1-4
V: TRBV4-1
size: NA
D: NA

DNA: TGTGCCAGCAGCTTGCCAGGGGAGTATGGCTACACCTTC
CDR3: CASSLPGEYGYTF
J: TRBJ1-2
V: TRBV5-4
size: NA
D: NA

DNA: TGTGCCAGCAGCGTGTCGACAGGGCGGGATCAGCCCCAGCATTTT
CDR3: CASSVSTGRDQPQHF
J: TRBJ1-5
V: TRBV9
size: NA
D: TRBD1

DNA: TGTGCCAGCAGCCCTACGTGGGCGACGCAGTATTTT
CDR3: CASSPTWATQYF
J: TRBJ2-3
V: TRBV7-2
size: NA
D: NA

DNA: TGCGCCAGCAGCCAAGACAGGCTTCCAGGTTACGAGCAGTACTTC
CDR3: CASSQDRLPGYEQYF
J: TRBJ2-7
V: TRBV4-1
size: NA
D: NA

DNA: TGCGCCAGCAGCCAAGCCCCGGTGGCAGGGGGCAGTCGAAGGAAAAACATTCAGTACTTC
CDR3: CASSQAPVAGGSRRKNIQYF
J: TRBJ2-4
V: TRBV4-3
size: NA
D: TRBD1

DNA: TGTGCCACCAGCCCAACTGCTAGAGCTAACTATGGCTACACCTTC
CDR3: CATSPTARANYGYTF
J: TRBJ1-2
V: TRBV15
size: NA
D: NA